The rows below give T cell receptor beta chains drawn from one sample of a study of graft-versus-host responses after intestinal transplantation. The repertoire was sequenced with immunoSEQ multiplex PCR; TCRdb's copy has only in-frame clones and lacks some. The profile shows roughly 40,000 clones, 91% of them singletons. The sample consisted of PBMCs, taken about 330 days after intestinal transplant. The receptors were gathered from a human patient who received an intestinal transplant, so some T cells may come from the graft donor. CDR3s include the opening cysteine and the closing phenylalanine or tryptophan. The D gene is left open where the match is weak. For some rows the clone size is stated as once, few or many, or as a class when expanded; others skip it.

abundance,d_gene,v_gene,j_gene,CDR3nt,CDR3aa
.,TRBD1,TRBV5-1,TRBJ2-5,TGCGCCAGCAATGGCAGGGGGATCGGGACCCAGTACTTC,CASNGRGIGTQYF
.,.,TRBV30,TRBJ2-3,TGTGCCTGGAGTGTAGGACTATCTAGCACAGATACGCAGTATTTT,CAWSVGLSSTDTQYF
.,.,TRBV14,TRBJ2-3,TGTGCCAGCAGCCTGGGACTCAACGCCCGAACAGATACGCAGTATTTT,CASSLGLNARTDTQYF
.,TRBD1,TRBV25-1,TRBJ1-3,TGTGCCAGCAGTGAGGACAGGTCCATATATTTT,CASSEDRSIYF
.,TRBD1,TRBV18,TRBJ2-7,TGTGCCAGCTCACCGACTAGGGACAGGGCCTACTACGAGCAGTACTTC,CASSPTRDRAYYEQYF
.,TRBD1,TRBV5-6,TRBJ1-1,TGTGCCAGCTCTAGGACAGGGGGCGGCACTGAAGCTTTCTTT,CASSRTGGGTEAFF
.,.,TRBV21-1,TRBJ2-7,TGTGCCAGCAAGAAGGGACTAGCGGGTGGCGAGCAGTACTTC,CASKKGLAGGEQYF
.,TRBD1,TRBV14,TRBJ2-7,TGTGCCAGCAGGGGACAGGGTGCCTACGAGCAGTACTTC,CASRGQGAYEQYF
.,TRBD2,TRBV28,TRBJ2-7,TGTGCCAGCTCCGGACTAGCGGGACTCTACGAGCAGTACTTC,CASSGLAGLYEQYF
once,.,TRBV2,TRBJ2-2,TGTGCCAGCAGTGAAGCTACTAGCCGGGGGACCGGGGAGCTGTTTTTT,CASSEATSRGTGELFF
.,.,TRBV5-5,TRBJ2-5,TGTGCCAGCAGCTTGGGGGGTGACCCGGAGACCCAGTACTTC,CASSLGGDPETQYF
once,.,TRBV28,TRBJ1-5,TGTGCCAGCAGTTTTCGTCAGCCCCAGCATTTT,CASSFRQPQHF
.,.,TRBV6-6,TRBJ2-3,TGTGCCAGCAGTTTACAGGGCGGCTTGGATACGCAGTATTTT,CASSLQGGLDTQYF
.,TRBD1,TRBV6-1,TRBJ2-7,TGTGCCAGCACCTCTGGACAGGGGCAGCAGCAGTACTTC,CASTSGQGQQQYF
.,.,TRBV4-1,TRBJ1-3,TGCGCCAGCAGCCAAGATACCGCAGGTCCTAACTCTGGAAACACCATATATTTT,CASSQDTAGPNSGNTIYF
few,.,TRBV18,TRBJ2-7,TGTGCCAGCTCACCTACCAGGGTGAGCTCCTACGAGCAGTACTTC,CASSPTRVSSYEQYF
once,.,TRBV6-5,TRBJ2-1,TGTGCCAGCAGTTACGGAGTGGGGGTAAATGAGCAGTTCTTC,CASSYGVGVNEQFF
.,.,TRBV6-4,TRBJ1-1,TGTGCCAGCAGTGAAGGGCGAGCTTTCTTT,CASSEGRAFF
few,TRBD1,TRBV5-1,TRBJ2-1,TGCGCCAGCAGCTTGGGCTCGACAGGGATCGATGAGCAGTTCTTC,CASSLGSTGIDEQFF
.,.,TRBV10-3,TRBJ2-4,TGTGCCATCAGTGAGGGGGTAGCCAAAAACATTCAGTACTTC,CAISEGVAKNIQYF
.,.,TRBV25-1,TRBJ2-7,TGTGCCAGCATTGGGGTTGGCTCCTACGAGCAGTACTTC,CASIGVGSYEQYF
.,.,TRBV28,TRBJ2-7,TGTGCCAGCAGTTCTATATACGAGCAGTACTTC,CASSSIYEQYF
.,TRBD1,TRBV6-1,TRBJ2-5,TGTGCCAGCAGTGACTACGACAGGGTGGGCGAGACCCAGTACTTC,CASSDYDRVGETQYF
.,.,TRBV7-3,TRBJ2-1,TGTGCCAGCAACACTAGCTTAGGTCTTATTTCCTACAATGAGCAGTTCTTC,CASNTSLGLISYNEQFF
.,.,TRBV9,TRBJ1-3,TGTGCCAGCAGCTCAGAATGGGGGGCGGGAAACACCATATATTTT,CASSSEWGAGNTIYF
.,TRBD2,TRBV29-1,TRBJ2-5,TGCAGCGTTGGTGGCAGTCTAATTGCCGGGACTAGATGGATAGTACAAGAGACCCAGTACTTC,CSVGGSLIAGTRWIVQETQYF
.,.,TRBV7-9,TRBJ1-5,TGTGCCAGCAGCCTAGGTGGGACCGGACTGACTAGCAATCAGCCCCAGCATTTT,CASSLGGTGLTSNQPQHF
.,.,TRBV5-1,TRBJ2-3,TGCGCCAGCAGCTTGGCCCTGACACCGAGGGGTGCACGTCAAGATACGCAGTATTTT,CASSLALTPRGARQDTQYF
few,.,TRBV11-2,TRBJ2-3,TGTGCCAGCAGCTGGACTAGCACAGATACGCAGTATTTT,CASSWTSTDTQYF
.,.,TRBV6-5,TRBJ1-3,TGTGCCAGCAGTTACACAGGGACCTCTGGAAACACCATATATTTT,CASSYTGTSGNTIYF
.,.,TRBV5-1,TRBJ2-7,TGCGCCAGCAGCCCCGGACAGCCAACCTACGAGCAGTACTTC,CASSPGQPTYEQYF
.,.,TRBV6-6,TRBJ2-3,TGTGCCAGCAGGAACCGACTTTCTGATACGCAGTATTTT,CASRNRLSDTQYF
.,TRBD1,TRBV5-1,TRBJ2-2,TGCGCCAGCAGAGGACAGGAACTCACCGGGGAGCTGTTTTTT,CASRGQELTGELFF
.,TRBD2,TRBV6-1,TRBJ2-5,TGTGCCAGCAGTGACATCGGGACTACCTCGGGGACCCAGTACTTC,CASSDIGTTSGTQYF
.,.,TRBV13,TRBJ1-4,TGTGCCAGCAGCTTGGGGGGCCCGAATGAAAAACTGTTTTTT,CASSLGGPNEKLFF
.,.,TRBV11-2,TRBJ2-7,TGTGCCAGCAGCTTAGGGGCGGCTGGCGAGCAGTACTTC,CASSLGAAGEQYF
.,TRBD1,TRBV15,TRBJ1-2,TGTGCCACCAGCAGAAAGACAGGGGGGTATGGCTACACCTTC,CATSRKTGGYGYTF
.,.,TRBV12-1,TRBJ1-1,TGTGCCAGCAGCCCAGGGTCATCGGGACAGGGGGCGCGGTTGAACACTGAAGCTTTCTTT,CASSPGSSGQGARLNTEAFF
once,TRBD1,TRBV18,TRBJ2-1,TGTGCCAGCTCACCGAACGACAGGGGGCTATCCTACAGTGAGCAGTTCTTC,CASSPNDRGLSYSEQFF
.,TRBD1,TRBV28,TRBJ2-3,TGTGCCAGCAGTCCTTTTTGGGCAGGGGGATGGAGAGGCACAGATACGCAGTATTTT,CASSPFWAGGWRGTDTQYF
.,TRBD2,TRBV15,TRBJ2-5,TGTGCCACCAGCATGCCGGGGGGGCGAGAGACCCAGTACTTC,CATSMPGGRETQYF
.,.,TRBV6-5,TRBJ2-5,TGTGCCAGCAGTTATTACAGAGGGGAGACCCAGTACTTC,CASSYYRGETQYF
once,.,TRBV9,TRBJ1-4,TGTGCCAGCAGCGTAGAGGGCAGGGCGATAGAAAAACTGTTTTTT,CASSVEGRAIEKLFF
.,.,TRBV27,TRBJ2-1,TGTGCCAGCAGTTTCTTGACAGTGAGCTCCTACAATGAGCAGTTCTTC,CASSFLTVSSYNEQFF
.,.,TRBV28,TRBJ1-5,TGTGCCAGCAGTCCTCCCTACCAGCCCCAGCATTTT,CASSPPYQPQHF
.,TRBD2,TRBV6-1,TRBJ2-3,TGTGCCAGCAGTGAAGCAACTAGCGGGGGGTTGGATACGCAGTATTTT,CASSEATSGGLDTQYF
.,TRBD1,TRBV12-5,TRBJ1-1,TGTGCTAGTGGTTTGGTACTCAGGGGGGGCACTGAAGCTTTCTTT,CASGLVLRGGTEAFF
.,TRBD1,TRBV29-1,TRBJ2-2,TGCAGCGTTGACGTACTACAGGGGGCTGGCGGGGAGCTGTTTTTT,CSVDVLQGAGGELFF
.,.,TRBV7-9,TRBJ2-7,TGTGCCAGCAGCTTAGTAGGAGGGAAGCAGTCCTACGAGCAGTACTTC,CASSLVGGKQSYEQYF
.,.,TRBV28,TRBJ1-2,TGTGCCAGCAGTTTCGGGTCTAAAGGCTACACCTTC,CASSFGSKGYTF
.,.,TRBV28,TRBJ1-3,TGTGCCAGCAGTCCGGTTGGGTTTGCCTCTGGAAACACCATATATTTT,CASSPVGFASGNTIYF
.,.,TRBV7-9,TRBJ2-7,TGTGCCAGCAGCTCGGCCGACCGATCCTACGAGCAGTACTTC,CASSSADRSYEQYF
.,TRBD1,TRBV6-5,TRBJ2-3,TGTGCCAGCAGCCCAACAGGGGGTCTCACAGATACGCAGTATTTT,CASSPTGGLTDTQYF
.,.,TRBV5-4,TRBJ1-1,TGTGCCAGCAGTTCCTTGAGGGGGAGGGACACTGAAGCTTTCTTT,CASSSLRGRDTEAFF
.,.,TRBV2,TRBJ2-1,TGTGCCAGCAGGGATGAGAGCGATGAGCAGTTCTTC,CASRDESDEQFF